A selection of T cell receptor beta chains follows, all from one sample in a study of beta chain features in type 1 diabetes. Some clones are missing from TCRdb's copy, which holds only in-frame ones; the method was immunoSEQ multiplex PCR. Of more than 550,000 clones in the sample, around 15% are singletons; the top ten hold less than 0.04%. The sequencing sample was made of naive CD4+ T cells from blood. All receptors come from a man between 18 and 35 years old with type 1 diabetes. Both conserved end residues are part of each CDR3. A D gene is named only where the DNA matches it firmly. Where a row states a size, it is once, few, many or the class of an expanded clone; other rows omit it.

TRBV7-3,TRBJ2-2,TRBD1,NA,TGTGCCAGCAGCTATGGACAGGGAGGCTGGGGGACCGGGGAGCTGTTTTTT,CASSYGQGGWGTGELFF
TRBV27,TRBJ1-2,NA,NA,TGTGCCAGCACCACTCGTCGGGGGGATGGCTACACCTTC,CASTTRRGDGYTF
TRBV15,TRBJ2-5,NA,few,TGTGCCACCAGCAGAAACACTCCACCAGAGACCCAGTACTTC,CATSRNTPPETQYF
TRBV29-1,TRBJ2-5,NA,NA,TGCAGCGTTGCCGGACAGACCCAAGAGACCCAGTACTTC,CSVAGQTQETQYF
TRBV21-1,TRBJ2-6,NA,many,TGTGCCAGCACCTGGACAGGTTCGAACTCTGGGGCCAACGTCCTGACTTTC,CASTWTGSNSGANVLTF
TRBV30,TRBJ1-1,NA,few,TGTGCCTGGAGTGTACCCCCGAGGGGGACTGAAGCTTTCTTT,CAWSVPPRGTEAFF
TRBV5-1,TRBJ2-3,NA,few,TGCGCCAGCAGCTTGGTGTCCTCATCCACAGATACGCAGTATTTT,CASSLVSSSTDTQYF
TRBV18,TRBJ2-7,TRBD1,NA,TGTGCCAGCTCACTGCGACAGGGGGCTATCTACGAGCAGTACTTC,CASSLRQGAIYEQYF
TRBV2,TRBJ1-4,NA,NA,TGTGCCAGCAGTAGCTGGGGTGGTGGAGAAAAACTGTTTTTT,CASSSWGGGEKLFF
TRBV7-9,TRBJ1-2,NA,NA,TGTGCCAGCAGCCTACAGGGCTTCGGTGGCTACACCTTC,CASSLQGFGGYTF
TRBV9,TRBJ2-1,TRBD2,NA,TGTGCCAGCAGCGTAGGTGGTACTAGCGGGATCAATGAGCAGTTCTTC,CASSVGGTSGINEQFF
TRBV21-1,TRBJ2-6,NA,NA,TGTGCCAGCAGCAGCCGGGATAAGGGCTCTGGGGCCAACGTCCTGACTTTC,CASSSRDKGSGANVLTF
TRBV7-3,TRBJ2-1,NA,NA,TGTGCCAGCAGCCCGGGCGCCGCCAATGTCAATGAGCAGTTCTTC,CASSPGAANVNEQFF
TRBV29-1,TRBJ2-7,NA,NA,TGCAGCGCCTCCCGGGTCCCCTACGAGCAGTACTTC,CSASRVPYEQYF
TRBV9,TRBJ2-5,NA,NA,TGTGCCAGCAGCGTAAATGTGGAGACCCAGTACTTC,CASSVNVETQYF
TRBV19,TRBJ2-2,NA,NA,TGTGCCAGCGCTCTCCAGGGAAACACCGGGGAGCTGTTTTTT,CASALQGNTGELFF
TRBV4-1,TRBJ2-1,NA,few,TGCGCCAGCAGCCAAGTCGGAGGGAATGAGCAGTTCTTC,CASSQVGGNEQFF
TRBV30,TRBJ2-6,NA,few,TGTGTCACCACTGGAACTCCTTACTCTGGGGCCAACGTCCTGACTTTC,CVTTGTPYSGANVLTF
TRBV21-1,TRBJ1-6,NA,few,TGTGCCAGCAGTTGGACCGGGCAGGGGATGCTTTCTTATAATTCACCCCTCCACTTT,CASSWTGQGMLSYNSPLHF
TRBV7-2,TRBJ2-3,TRBD1,NA,TGTGCCAGCAGCCAAAGAGCTGGGACAGGGGGAGATACGCAGTATTTT,CASSQRAGTGGDTQYF
TRBV10-2,TRBJ2-5,NA,NA,TGCGCCAGCAGTCCAGAGACCCAGTACTTC,CASSPETQYF
TRBV6-5,TRBJ2-7,TRBD1,NA,TGTGCCAGCAGTTACGACGGACAGGGGGCCTACGAGCAGTACTTC,CASSYDGQGAYEQYF
TRBV5-1,TRBJ2-1,NA,few,TGCGCCAGCAGCTTGGCAGGGCCGGACAATGAGCAGTTCTTC,CASSLAGPDNEQFF
TRBV6-5,TRBJ2-7,NA,NA,TGTGCCATAGGGTTTTCCCCTTCCGAGCAGTACTTC,CAIGFSPSEQYF
TRBV28,TRBJ1-2,NA,NA,TGTGCCAGCAGTGCCGGCAGCACTAACTATGGCTACACCTTC,CASSAGSTNYGYTF
TRBV30,TRBJ1-1,NA,few,TGTGCCTGGAGTGTAGAAGGGAACACTGAAGCTTTCTTT,CAWSVEGNTEAFF
TRBV6-6,TRBJ1-6,NA,NA,TGTGCCAGCAGTGACGGCTTTAATTCACCCCTCCACTTT,CASSDGFNSPLHF
TRBV19,TRBJ2-7,NA,few,TGTGCCAGTAGTATAGTCGGATCCTACGAGCAGTACTTC,CASSIVGSYEQYF
TRBV6-1,TRBJ2-4,NA,NA,TGTGCCAGCTCAGGTTGGGCCAAAAACATTCAGTACTTC,CASSGWAKNIQYF
TRBV18,TRBJ2-1,NA,few,TGTGCCAGCTCTCCAGGCCATGAGCAGTTCTTC,CASSPGHEQFF
TRBV7-2,TRBJ1-6,NA,few,TGTGCCAGCAGCTTAGGAGTGACAGGACTCCACTTT,CASSLGVTGLHF
TRBV5-6,TRBJ2-3,TRBD1,NA,TGTGCCAGCAGCTCACAGGGGGCGGGCGCAGATACGCAGTATTTT,CASSSQGAGADTQYF
TRBV5-6,TRBJ2-5,NA,few,TGTGCCAGCAGCCTGAAGGAGACCCAGTACTTC,CASSLKETQYF
TRBV5-1,TRBJ2-1,TRBD2,NA,TGCGCCAGCAGCCGCGGGACTAGCGGGGGCAATGAGCAGTTCTTC,CASSRGTSGGNEQFF
TRBV28,TRBJ2-2,NA,few,TGTGCCAGCAGTTTGACTAGCGGGGAGCTGTTTTTT,CASSLTSGELFF
TRBV14,TRBJ1-2,NA,NA,TGTGCCAGCAGCCAAGGGGATAGCTACACCTTC,CASSQGDSYTF
TRBV6-6,TRBJ2-1,NA,few,TGTGCCAGCAGTTACACAGCTAGCCTAAGCGACGAGCAGTTCTTC,CASSYTASLSDEQFF
TRBV7-2,TRBJ2-4,NA,few,TGTGCCAGCAGCTCCACCTCGAGGGACATTCAGTACTTC,CASSSTSRDIQYF
TRBV6-5,TRBJ1-3,NA,few,TGTGCCAGCAGTGCGCTCGGAAACACCATATATTTT,CASSALGNTIYF
TRBV5-1,TRBJ2-5,TRBD2,NA,TGCGCCAGCAGCTTGTTTCCGCGCGGGGGGGCAAGGGAGACCCAGTACTTC,CASSLFPRGGARETQYF
TRBV9,TRBJ2-1,TRBD2,NA,TGTGCCAGCAGCGTAGCCTCGAGCGGGAGGAAGTGGAATGAGCAGTTCTTC,CASSVASSGRKWNEQFF
TRBV5-1,TRBJ2-7,NA,few,TGCGCCAGCAGCTCGGGAGGGGGCCCCCCTGACGAGCAGTACTTC,CASSSGGGPPDEQYF
TRBV5-1,TRBJ2-7,TRBD1,few,TGCGCCAGCAGCGAGGGGGCCGAGCAGTACTTC,CASSEGAEQYF
TRBV30,TRBJ2-5,NA,NA,TGTGCCTGGAGCCTCCGGGAACTACCCTTGTACTTC,CAWSLRELPLYF
TRBV7-9,TRBJ2-1,TRBD1,NA,TGTGCCAGCAGCTGGGGACAGGGGACCCACAATGAGCAGTTCTTC,CASSWGQGTHNEQFF
TRBV2,TRBJ2-2,NA,NA,TGTGCCAGCAGTCCGGGGGCTGGCACCGGGGAGCTGTTTTTT,CASSPGAGTGELFF
TRBV29-1,TRBJ1-5,NA,NA,TGCAGCGCCCAGGACACTAGCAATCAGCCCCAGCATTTT,CSAQDTSNQPQHF
TRBV5-1,TRBJ2-5,NA,NA,TGCGCCAGCAGCTCAAATGGAGCCAGGGGAGCGGAGACCCAGTACTTC,CASSSNGARGAETQYF
TRBV29-1,TRBJ1-4,NA,NA,TGCAGCGTGTTGGTACGGGGAGTTAATGAAAAACTGTTTTTT,CSVLVRGVNEKLFF
TRBV6-5,TRBJ1-5,NA,once,TGTGCCAGCAGTTACTCCGGGGGGGCGGATCAGCCCCAGCATTTT,CASSYSGGADQPQHF
TRBV4-3,TRBJ1-4,NA,few,TGCGCCAGCAGCCAAGAAGAGGTCCCCCCGGGGGATGAAAAACTGTTTTTT,CASSQEEVPPGDEKLFF
TRBV6-6,TRBJ2-5,TRBD2,NA,TGTGCCAGCAGGGACCCCGGGACTAGCGGGACAGAGACCCAGTACTTC,CASRDPGTSGTETQYF
TRBV7-2,TRBJ1-2,NA,few,TGTGCCAGCAGCTTAGACCGAGCTCGTAAGGGCTACACCTTC,CASSLDRARKGYTF
TRBV30,TRBJ1-5,NA,few,TGTGCCTGGAGTGTAAACGGACGGCCAAATCAGCCCCAGCATTTT,CAWSVNGRPNQPQHF
TRBV4-2,TRBJ1-6,TRBD1,few,TGTGCCAGCAGCCAAGACCAACCTACCGGACAGGGGGAGTCCTATAATTCACCCCTCCACTTT,CASSQDQPTGQGESYNSPLHF
TRBV7-2,TRBJ1-1,NA,few,TGTGCCAGCAGCTTAGCGGTACTGGGTAACCTGAACACTGAAGCTTTCTTT,CASSLAVLGNLNTEAFF
TRBV18,TRBJ1-2,NA,NA,TGTGCCAGCTCACCGGACAGCAACCTTCTCTATGGCTACACCTTC,CASSPDSNLLYGYTF
TRBV7-2,TRBJ2-3,NA,NA,TGTGCCAGCAGCTTACAAAACAGGCGCACAGATACGCAGTATTTT,CASSLQNRRTDTQYF
TRBV5-1,TRBJ2-3,TRBD1,few,TGCGCCAGCAGCTCCGGACAGGGCGCAGATACGCAGTATTTT,CASSSGQGADTQYF
TRBV7-2,TRBJ1-1,NA,NA,TGTGCCAGCAGCCAATCTACAAACACTGAAGCTTTCTTT,CASSQSTNTEAFF